These 27 T cell receptor beta chains share one sample of origin, sequenced in a study of blood T cell repertoires in COVID-19. Sequencing was performed with immunoSEQ multiplex PCR; in TCRdb, only in-frame clones are kept and a portion is missing. The profile shows 90,000 to 120,000 clones, less than 85% of them singletons. Input material: peripheral blood. These TCRs come from a man in his sixties or seventies with active or convalescent COVID-19.

This chain connects TRBV9 to TRBJ2-1, with D unresolved. The CDR3 loop spans 16 amino acids. V shed 0 bases and J shed 0 bases, with 10 bases lying between them. In germline, CDR1 is SGDLS, CDR2 YYNGEE. CDR3 loop: CASSVEGGSSYNEQFF. The CDR3 DNA sequence: TGTGCCAGCAGCGTAGAAGGCGGTAGCTCCTACAATGAGCAGTTCTTC.

This chain links TRBV5-1 with TRBJ1-5, with 8 bases aligning to TRBD1. Looked up from germline, CDR1 is SGHRS and CDR2 is YFSETQ. The ends lost 0 bases at V and 7 bases at J; junction bases unmatched: 9. The CDR3 runs 16 residues. The CDR3 reads CASSLGTGSERQPQHF. CDR3 coding DNA: TGCGCCAGCAGCTTGGGGACAGGGTCGGAGAGGCAGCCCCAGCATTTT. Based on the CDR3 plus reference TRBV5-1 and TRBJ1-5, the full variable domain is KAGVTQTPRYLIKTRGQQVTLSCSPISGHRSVSWYQQTPGQGLQFLFEYFSETQRNKGNFPGRFSGRQFSNSRSEMNVSTLELGDSALYLCASSLGTGSERQPQHFGDGTRLSIL.

This rearrangement joins TRBV27 to TRBJ2-5, with 11 bases identical to TRBD2. V shed 2 bases, J shed 5 bases, and the junction held 4 bases outside the gene matches. This CDR3 comprises 15 residues. CDR1 and CDR2 (germline): MNHEY, SMNVEV (reference sequence). The CDR3 loop is CASSLVWTSGETQYF. The CDR3 DNA reads as TGTGCCAGCAGTTTAGTTTGGACTAGCGGGGAGACCCAGTACTTC.

The J gene is TRBJ2-2, the V gene TRBV6-2 or TRBV6-3; the D gene is possibly TRBD1 (6 bases). The CDR3 totals 15 residues. Germline CDR1 MNHEY, CDR2 SVGEGT. Trimming removed 4 bases from V and 4 bases from J, with 13 bases in between. The CDR3 bases are TGTGCCAGCAGTTTAAGATTACAGGGCACCGGGGAGCTGTTTTTT. Translated, it gives CASSLRLQGTGELFF.

This sequence joins TRBV6-5 and TRBJ1-1; weak D call: TRBD1 (5 bases). Trimming removed 0 bases from V and 7 bases from J, with 6 bases in between. Germline-derived CDR1 and CDR2 are MNHEY and SVGAGI. CDR3 length equals 12 residues. The CDR3 region is CASSYSTGEAFF. CDR3 nucleotides: TGTGCCAGCAGTTACTCAACAGGTGAAGCTTTCTTT.

This chain connects TRBV5-3 to TRBJ1-2; 9 bases line up with TRBD1. TRBV5-3 is labeled an ORF, and its function is uncertain. V was clipped by 4 bases and J by 6 bases; unmatched bases: 10. This CDR3 has 15 amino acids. In nucleotides, the CDR3 is TGTGCCAGAAGCGCCGAACAGGGGGCGCGGGATGGCTACACCTTC. Its protein is CARSAEQGARDGYTF.

V gene TRBV19 combines with J gene TRBJ1-2, with TRBD1 matching over 8 bases. This CDR3 contains 14 residues. V dropped 8 bases and J dropped 7; count of bases not matched to a gene: 12. Germline-derived CDR1 and CDR2 are LNHDA and SQIVND (reference sequence). CDR3 region: CASCTPGQESGYTF. The CDR3 DNA reads TGTGCCAGTTGTACCCCGGGACAGGAGAGTGGCTACACCTTC.

The chain carries TRBV5-5 and TRBJ1-5; D remains ambiguous. The V gene lost 1 base and the J gene lost 4 bases, with 9 bases spanning the gap. CDR1 SGHKS and CDR2 YYEKEE come from the germline V gene (reference sequence). This CDR3 has 14 residues. CDR3 coding DNA: TGTGCCAGCAGCTTGATAGAGGTAAATCAGCCCCAGCATTTT. Its translation: CASSLIEVNQPQHF.

This clone was detected a few times. The J gene is TRBJ1-2, the V gene TRBV12-3 or TRBV12-4, with D perhaps matching TRBD1 (5 bases). CDR3 size: 12 residues. Trimming removed 6 bases from V and 8 bases from J, with 13 bases in between. The CDR3 nucleotides are TGTGCCAGCAGCTTCGGACAAGGGGGCTACACCTTC. This translates into CASSFGQGGYTF.

This clone was seen only a few times. V usage is TRBV6-5 and J usage is TRBJ1-6; the match to TRBD1 covers 9 bases. V lost 2 bases, J lost 9 bases, and 5 bases stayed unmatched. The germline gives CDR1 MNHEY, CDR2 SVGAGI. This CDR3 is built from 15 residues. The CDR3 coding sequence is TGTGCCAGCAGTTACGACCGGGACAGGGCTTCACCCCTCCACTTT. As protein: CASSYDRDRASPLHF.

The chain combines TRBV30 with TRBJ2-2, with TRBD2 matching 10 bases. The CDR3 consists of 15 residues. Losses at the gene ends were 5 bases for V and 4 bases for J; bases not matched to a gene: 7. Germline V gene sequence: CDR1 GTSNPN, CDR2 SVGIG (reference sequence). Here the CDR3 reads CAWASGGARTGELFF. The CDR3 bases are TGTGCCTGGGCCAGCGGGGGGGCCCGCACCGGGGAGCTGTTTTTT.

The genes are TRBV19 and TRBJ2-7; TRBD1 might be the D (5 bases). With 5 bases removed from V and 1 base from J, the gap between germline ends came to 12 bases. The length of the CDR3 is 14 residues. CDR1 and CDR2 (germline): LNHDA, SQIVND (reference sequence). Here the CDR3 DNA reads TGTGCCAGTAGTCAACAGGCCGGATCCTACGAGCAGTACTTC. As protein: CASSQQAGSYEQYF.

This chain links TRBV6-5 with TRBJ2-2, with 9 bases lining up with TRBD1. Germline assignment: CDR1 MNHEY and CDR2 SVGAGI. Trimming cost V 6 bases and J 6 bases; bases outside gene matches: 2. This CDR3 is 13 amino acids long. CDR3 coding DNA: TGTGCCAGCAGAAACAGGGGGCCCGGGGAGCTGTTTTTT. This sequence encodes CASRNRGPGELFF.

The chain combines TRBV5-1 with TRBJ1-1; 7 bases map to TRBD1. Germline assignment: CDR1 SGHRS and CDR2 YFSETQ. V shed 4 bases, J shed 0 bases, and the junction held 6 bases outside the gene matches. The CDR3 sequence is 15 residues long. The CDR3 sequence is CASSLDRAMNTEAFF. In DNA, the CDR3 is TGCGCCAGCAGCCTCGACAGGGCTATGAACACTGAAGCTTTCTTT.

The chain uses TRBV9 and TRBJ2-3; D is perhaps TRBD2 (6 bases). CDR3 length: 17 amino acids. Germline CDR1 and CDR2: SGDLS and YYNGEE. The V end was cut by 0 bases, the J end by 1 base, with 15 bases between. CDR3 in amino acids: CASSVATSGSGTDTQYF. DNA for the CDR3: TGTGCCAGCAGCGTAGCCACCTCCGGGAGCGGCACAGATACGCAGTATTTT.

The chain carries TRBV7-3 and TRBJ2-3; no clear D. Germline V gives CDR1 SGHTA, CDR2 FQGTGA. V lost 9 bases and J lost 0, with 13 bases in between. This CDR3 is 14 amino acids long. The CDR3 bases are TGTGCCAGTCAGACCACCGGGAGCACAGATACGCAGTATTTT. Its protein is CASQTTGSTDTQYF.

This clone was observed once. J is TRBJ2-1 and V is TRBV5-4; a possible D gene is TRBD2 (6 bases). Germline loops: CDR1 SGHNT, CDR2 YYREEE (reference sequence). V gave up 4 bases and J gave up 8 bases, with 16 bases separating them. The CDR3 is 14 residues long. CDR3 loop: CASSPYTSQDEQFF. The CDR3 DNA follows: TGTGCCAGCAGCCCGTACACTAGCCAAGATGAGCAGTTCTTC. The whole variable domain, remainder taken from reference TRBV5-4 and TRBJ2-1, is ETGVTQSPTHLIKTRGQQVTLRCSSQSGHNTVSWYQQALGQGPQFIFQYYREEENGRGNFPPRFSGLQFPNYSSELNVNALELDDSALYLCASSPYTSQDEQFFGPGTRLTVL.

This chain connects TRBV28 to TRBJ1-6; no clear D gene. V was shortened by 3 bases and J by 12 bases, with 6 bases between the two germline ends. Germline-derived CDR1 and CDR2 are MDHEN and SYDVKM. The CDR3 spans 11 residues. CDR3: CASSLEGPLHF. The CDR3 DNA reads TGTGCCAGCAGTTTGGAGGGACCCCTCCACTTT.

The rearrangement links TRBV7-3 to TRBJ2-3; 7 bases are shared with TRBD2. Germline CDR1 SGHTA, CDR2 FQGTGA. The V segment lost 5 bases and the J segment 0 bases; nucleotides outside the gene matches: 11. The CDR3 has 17 residues. CDR3 residues: CASSLGRLAGSTDTQYF. In DNA form, the CDR3 reads TGTGCCAGCAGCCTCGGCCGACTAGCAGGTAGCACAGATACGCAGTATTTT.

The gene calls are TRBV3-1 (or the pseudogene TRBV3-2) and TRBJ1-1; D perhaps matches TRBD1 (6 bases). Germline V gives CDR1 LGHDT, CDR2 YNNKEL (reference sequence). The length of the CDR3 is 17 residues. V was trimmed by 1 base and J by 5 bases, leaving 20 bases between them. CDR3 protein: CASSQGGGARGWTEAFF. The DNA for the CDR3 is TGTGCCAGCAGCCAAGGAGGGGGGGCGCGGGGATGGACTGAAGCTTTCTTT.

This chain joins TRBV25-1 and TRBJ1-2; 10 nucleotides align to TRBD1. Germline CDR1 MGHDK, CDR2 SYGVNS. The CDR3 is 14 residues long. V lost 5 bases, J lost 8 bases, and 8 bases stayed unmatched. For the CDR3, the DNA is TGTGCCAGCAGTAGGGGGACAGGGGAACGCGGCTACACCTTC. It encodes CASSRGTGERGYTF.

J is TRBJ1-1 and V is TRBV7-9; unclear D gene. Germline V gives CDR1 SEHNR, CDR2 FQNEAQ (reference sequence). Trimming stripped 5 bases from V and 4 bases from J, with 11 bases between. The CDR3 runs to 13 residues. The chain's CDR3 is CASSGQASTEAFF. For the CDR3, the DNA is TGTGCCAGCAGCGGGCAGGCCTCCACTGAAGCTTTCTTT.

The rearrangement joins TRBV9 to TRBJ2-3; D perhaps matches TRBD1 (6 bases). CDR3 length equals 15 residues. Germline CDR1 reads SGDLS; CDR2 reads YYNGEE. Trimming pared 3 bases from V and 1 base from J, leaving 12 bases between. CDR3 sequence reads: CASSAWGQGTDTQYF. The CDR3 coding sequence is TGTGCCAGCAGCGCCTGGGGGCAGGGCACAGATACGCAGTATTTT.

The genes are TRBV10-2 and TRBJ1-5; no reliable D call. Germline CDR1 WSHSY, CDR2 SAAADI. The CDR3 length is 12 residues. Trimming pared 0 bases from V and 7 bases from J, leaving 4 bases between. The DNA for the CDR3 is TGCGCCAGCAGTGAGTCGAGACAGCCCCAGCATTTT. Amino acids: CASSESRQPQHF.

This clone was counted a few times. J is TRBJ1-5 and V is TRBV12-5; 10 bases are a match to TRBD1. Germline V gives CDR1 LGHNT, CDR2 FRNRAP. Losses at the gene ends were 3 bases for V and 6 bases for J; bases not matched to a gene: 2. This CDR3 comprises 14 residues. The CDR3 sequence is CASGFRDRGQPQHF. The CDR3 region has the DNA TGTGCTAGTGGTTTCCGGGACAGGGGTCAGCCCCAGCATTTT.

The chain combines TRBV7-6 with TRBJ2-7; D might be TRBD1 (6 bases). In germline, CDR1 is SGHVS, CDR2 FNYEAQ. V dropped 1 base and J dropped 4 bases, with 17 bases sitting between them. CDR3 size: 16 residues. For the CDR3, the DNA is TGTGCCAGCAGCTTAGTCCACTCTGGGGGCGGGTACGAGCAGTACTTC. This translates into CASSLVHSGGGYEQYF. The full variable domain, with the rest looked up from reference TRBV7-6 and TRBJ2-7, is GAGVSQSPRYKVTKRGQDVALRCDPISGHVSLYWYRQALGQGPEFLTYFNYEAQQDKSGLPNDRFSAERPEGSISTLTIQRTEQRDSAMYRCASSLVHSGGGYEQYFGPGTRLTVT.

The chain has TRBV27 and TRBJ2-7; 14 bases are a match to TRBD2. This CDR3 contains 16 residues. Per germline, CDR1 MNHEY and CDR2 SMNVEV (reference sequence). V lost 4 bases and J lost 5; bases outside the gene matches: 7. The CDR3: CASSSGLAGEWDEQYF. The CDR3 nucleotides are TGTGCCAGCAGTTCGGGACTAGCGGGAGAATGGGACGAGCAGTACTTC.